These 17 T cell receptor beta chains share one sample of origin, sequenced in a study of blood T cell repertoires in COVID-19 (dated by TCRdb to the early 2020s). Libraries were built with the immunoSEQ multiplex PCR assay. TCRdb obtained this table from immuneACCESS and retained in-frame rearrangements with V and J assigned. These tables miss some clones; where compared with another copy, unresolved V genes account for less than half of the shortfall, and the remainder is unexplained. Here the sample has over 200,000 clones; 70% to 90% occur a single time. The ten most abundant clones make up under 2.5% of the sample. Specimen: PBMCs or T cells enriched from blood (not recorded which). These receptors were obtained from a woman in her forties or fifties who had recovered from COVID-19.

The genes are TRBV19 and TRBJ1-5; maybe TRBD1 (5 bases). The CDR3 spans 14 residues. V lost 6 bases and J lost 8, with 17 bases in between. Looked up from germline, CDR1 is LNHDA and CDR2 is SQIVND (reference sequence). This CDR3 is CASRIGRGEEPQHF. Written as DNA, the CDR3 is TGTGCCAGTAGGATCGGGCGGGGGGAAGAGCCCCAGCATTTT. Complete variable domain (other parts from reference TRBV19 and TRBJ1-5): DGGITQSPKYLFRKEGQNVTLSCEQNLNHDAMYWYRQDPGQGLRLIYYSQIVNDFQKGDIAEGYSVSREKKESFPLTVTSAQKNPTAFYLCASRIGRGEEPQHFGDGTRLSIL.

The gene calls are TRBV19 and TRBJ1-5, with 7 bases aligning to TRBD1. Germline CDR1 is LNHDA and CDR2 is SQIVND (reference sequence). The CDR3 spans 17 residues. Trimming cost V 4 bases and J 1 base; bases outside gene matches: 10. Here the CDR3 DNA reads TGTGCCAGTAGTACCCTACCGGGACAGACAAGCAATCAGCCCCAGCATTTT. It codes for CASSTLPGQTSNQPQHF.

The V gene is TRBV28, the J gene TRBJ2-7; D is unclear. CDR3 length: 11 residues. Between the trimmed V and J ends, which lost 4 bases and 7 bases, there was a span of 8 bases. CDR1 and CDR2 (germline): MDHEN, SYDVKM. The CDR3 loop reads CASSYSEEQYF. The CDR3 region has the DNA TGTGCCAGCAGTTATTCCGAGGAGCAGTACTTC. The complete variable domain, with remaining parts taken from reference TRBV28 and TRBJ2-7, reads DVKVTQSSRYLVKRTGEKVFLECVQDMDHENMFWYRQDPGLGLRLIYFSYDVKMKEKGDIPEGYSVSREKKERFSLILESASTNQTSMYLCASSYSEEQYFGPGTRLTVT.

This chain joins TRBV11-2 and TRBJ2-1, with a possible D match to TRBD1 (6 bases). The CDR3 covers 15 residues. Germline CDR1 is SGHAT and CDR2 is FQNNGV. Trimming removed 2 bases from V and 7 bases from J, with 15 bases in between. CDR3 residues: CASSLSTGRGNEQFF. As DNA, the CDR3 is TGTGCCAGCAGCTTAAGTACGGGAAGGGGGAATGAGCAGTTCTTC.

The genes are TRBV7-2 and TRBJ1-5; 8 nucleotides align to TRBD1. Germline trimming cut 5 bases from V and 2 bases from J; bases unmatched to any gene: 5. CDR3 length equals 15 residues. Germline CDR1 SGHTA, CDR2 FQGNSA. CDR3: CASSADRGGNQPQHF. CDR3 coding DNA: TGTGCCAGCAGCGCAGACAGGGGCGGCAATCAGCCCCAGCATTTT.

The V and J genes are TRBV11-3 and TRBJ2-2; no clear D. Germline loops: CDR1 SGHNT, CDR2 YENEEA. CDR3 length equals 13 residues. Deletions cut 5 bases from V and 3 bases from J, with 7 bases between. Written as DNA, the CDR3 is TGTGCCAGCAGCCCGACTCACACCGGGGAGCTGTTTTTT. Translated: CASSPTHTGELFF.

V usage is TRBV4-2 and J usage is TRBJ2-7, with unresolved D. V was pared by 0 bases and J by 5 bases, with 14 bases between. The CDR3 length is 15 residues. The germline V gene has CDR1 LGHNA and CDR2 YNFKEQ. The CDR3 DNA sequence: TGTGCCAGCAGCCAAGACGAACGGGTGACCGACGAGCAGTACTTC. It specifies CASSQDERVTDEQYF.

V and J are TRBV25-1 and TRBJ1-6; D unresolved. CDR1 is MGHDK and CDR2 is SYGVNS in the germline V gene. V was shortened by 5 bases and J by 10 bases, with 12 bases between the two germline ends. The CDR3 covers 13 residues. CDR3 region: CASSQTGSSPLHF. Here the CDR3 DNA reads TGTGCCAGCAGTCAAACGGGGTCCTCACCCCTCCACTTT.

This chain links TRBV15 with TRBJ2-7, with a tentative D call TRBD2 (5 bases). CDR1 and CDR2 (germline): LNHNV, YYDKDF (reference sequence). The V gene lost 5 bases and the J gene lost 0 bases, with 20 bases spanning the gap. The CDR3 is 17 amino acids. CDR3 in DNA: TGTGCCACCAGCCCGAAGGTAGCGCAACTCAGCTCCTACGAGCAGTACTTC. Its protein product is CATSPKVAQLSSYEQYF. The variable domain in full, completed from reference TRBV15 and TRBJ2-7, reads DAMVIQNPRYQVTQFGKPVTLSCSQTLNHNVMYWYQQKSSQAPKLLFHYYDKDFNNEADTPDNFQSRRPNTSFCFLDIRSPGLGDTAMYLCATSPKVAQLSSYEQYFGPGTRLTVT.

The chain has TRBV2 and TRBJ1-1, with 7 nucleotides matching TRBD1. Germline CDR1 reads SNHLY; CDR2 reads FYNNEI. The CDR3 is made up of 12 amino acids. V lost 6 bases, J lost 7 bases, and 5 bases stayed unmatched. In DNA, the CDR3 is TGTGCCAGCAGGCAGACAGGGCTTGAAGCTTTCTTT. Translation gives CASRQTGLEAFF.

V is TRBV5-1 and J is TRBJ1-5; TRBD1 matches at 7 bases. Germline-derived CDR1 and CDR2 are SGHRS and YFSETQ. V dropped 0 bases and J dropped 5; count of bases not matched to a gene: 5. The CDR3 runs to 15 residues. As DNA, the CDR3 is TGCGCCAGCAGCTTGGACTCAGGGGGAGATCAGCCCCAGCATTTT. Protein sequence: CASSLDSGGDQPQHF. Variable domain in full (rest from reference TRBV5-1 and TRBJ1-5): KAGVTQTPRYLIKTRGQQVTLSCSPISGHRSVSWYQQTPGQGLQFLFEYFSETQRNKGNFPGRFSGRQFSNSRSEMNVSTLELGDSALYLCASSLDSGGDQPQHFGDGTRLSIL.

This clone was counted a few times. The J gene is TRBJ1-1, the V gene TRBV5-6; perhaps TRBD1 as D (5 bases). The CDR3 extends over 14 amino acids. CDR1 is SGHDT and CDR2 is YYEEEE in the germline V gene. V lost 0 bases to trimming and J lost 1 base, with 7 bases between them. The CDR3 loop reads CASSLEQGNTEAFF. As DNA, the CDR3 is TGTGCCAGCAGCTTGGAGCAGGGGAACACTGAAGCTTTCTTT.

The table lists this clone with a count of one. The rearrangement links TRBV5-1 to TRBJ1-5; D unresolved. V dropped 5 bases and J dropped 4 bases, with 13 bases sitting between them. Germline CDR1 reads SGHRS; CDR2 reads YFSETQ. The CDR3 is 14 residues long. The DNA of the CDR3 is TGCGCCAGCAGTCTCTTGGGAGGGAATCAGCCCCAGCATTTT. Protein sequence: CASSLLGGNQPQHF.

This chain links TRBV6-2 or TRBV6-3 with TRBJ2-5; D is undetermined. Germline V CDR1 and CDR2: MNHEY, SVGEGT. The V end lost 0 bases, the J end lost 3 bases, and 14 bases lay between the germline ends. The CDR3 is made up of 16 amino acids. The CDR3 nucleotides are TGTGCCAGCAGTTACTCGAATGAGAGTCTAGAAGAGACCCAGTACTTC. It is translated as CASSYSNESLEETQYF.

The chain employs TRBV12-3 or TRBV12-4 and TRBJ2-7; 8 nucleotides align to TRBD1. The length of the CDR3 is 13 residues. With 6 bases clipped from V and 2 bases from J, the junction kept 3 bases outside the gene matches. The CDR3: CASSQDRAYEQYF. In DNA, the CDR3 is TGTGCCAGCAGCCAGGACAGGGCCTACGAGCAGTACTTC.

This chain connects TRBV15 to TRBJ1-6; no clear D gene. V was cut by 3 bases and J by 7 bases, with 16 bases left in between. Germline lookup yields CDR1 LNHNV and CDR2 YYDKDF (reference sequence). This CDR3 comprises 16 residues. CDR3 residues: CATSSQVVLRNSPLHF. The CDR3 nucleotides read TGTGCCACCAGCAGCCAGGTGGTGCTTCGAAATTCACCCCTCCACTTT.

The chain carries TRBV19 and TRBJ1-1, with no clear D. Trimming stripped 5 bases from V and 1 base from J, with 11 bases between. This CDR3 has 14 amino acids. CDR1 LNHDA and CDR2 SQIVND come from the germline V gene (reference sequence). The CDR3 DNA follows: TGTGCCAGTAGTCCCCATGGGAGGAACACTGAAGCTTTCTTT. Encoded protein: CASSPHGRNTEAFF.